The rows below give T cell receptor beta chains drawn from one sample of a study of human T cells and chemical hapten exposure. TCRdb processed the RACE reads anew with MiXCR; each CDR3 protein has one entry. Altogether some 110,000 distinct CDR3 sequences are present, around 11% being singletons, with the ten largest covering over 2%. Sample: whole blood, taken in connection with sensitization to the hapten diphenylcyclopropenone (DPC). The source of these receptors is a woman between 45 and 60 years old with alopecia areata. Some clones in this sample may be carry-over from other donors' samples. Each CDR3 is given with its conserved first and last residue. A D gene is named only where the DNA matches it firmly. Size is omitted from some rows. Given values are once, few, many or a class for expanded clones.

CDR3	DNA	length	D	V	size	J
CASSFKGQGRDGANVLTF	TGTGCCAGCAGTTTTAAGGGACAGGGGAGGGATGGGGCCAACGTCCTGACTTTC	18	TRBD1	TRBV12-3/TRBV12-4	NA	TRBJ2-6
CSAYQGWADTQYF	TGCAGTGCTTACCAGGGGTGGGCAGATACGCAGTATTTT	13	NA	TRBV20-1	few	TRBJ2-3
CASSPTVSSYNEQFF	TGTGCCAGCAGCCCTACAGTGAGCTCCTACAATGAGCAGTTCTTC	15	NA	TRBV12-3/TRBV12-4	many	TRBJ2-1
CASSLRASGANVLTF	TGCGCCAGCAGCTTAAGGGCCTCTGGGGCCAACGTCCTGACTTTC	15	NA	TRBV5-1	NA	TRBJ2-6
CASSYSSIGLADITDTQYF	TGTGCCAGCAGTTACTCCTCAATAGGCCTAGCGGACATCACAGATACGCAGTATTTT	19	TRBD2	TRBV6-5	NA	TRBJ2-3
CASSPAGLPRETQYF	TGTGCCAGCAGTCCCGCGGGACTCCCGAGGGAGACCCAGTACTTC	15	NA	TRBV6-5	few	TRBJ2-5
CASSLAGLAGGEQFF	TGTGCCAGCAGTTTAGCAGGTCTAGCGGGGGGTGAGCAGTTCTTC	15	TRBD2	TRBV27	NA	TRBJ2-1
CASSWQGGNQPQHF	TGTGCCAGCAGTTGGCAGGGCGGGAATCAGCCCCAGCATTTT	14	NA	TRBV2	many	TRBJ1-5
CASSFSELSNQPQHF	TGTGCCAGCAGTTTCTCGGAGCTTAGCAATCAGCCCCAGCATTTT	15	NA	TRBV12-3/TRBV12-4	many	TRBJ1-5
CASSSSSGSGETQYF	TGCGCCAGCAGCTCCTCGAGCGGGAGCGGAGAGACCCAGTACTTC	15	TRBD2	TRBV5-1	many	TRBJ2-5
CASRRTGGEGQPQHF	TGTGCCAGCAGGAGGACAGGGGGTGAGGGTCAGCCCCAGCATTTT	15	TRBD1	TRBV2	few	TRBJ1-5
CAWRQGSNTEAFF	TGTGCCTGGAGGCAGGGGTCGAACACTGAAGCTTTCTTT	13	NA	TRBV30	few	TRBJ1-1
CASSQGWVTGELFF	TGTGCCAGCAGTCAGGGGTGGGTCACCGGGGAGCTGTTTTTT	14	NA	TRBV27	NA	TRBJ2-2
CASKISGRANEQFF	TGCGCCAGCAAAATAAGCGGGAGGGCTAATGAGCAGTTCTTC	14	TRBD2	TRBV5-1	few	TRBJ2-1
CASSSSGGQETQYF	TGTGCCAGCAGTTCGTCCGGGGGCCAAGAGACCCAGTACTTC	14	NA	TRBV12-3/TRBV12-4	few	TRBJ2-5
CSARELGEKLFF	TGCAGTGCTAGAGAGTTGGGTGAAAAACTGTTTTTT	12	NA	TRBV20-1	few	TRBJ1-4
CSASSQGTEAFF	TGCAGTGCTAGTTCCCAGGGCACTGAAGCTTTCTTT	12	NA	TRBV20-1	few	TRBJ1-1
CAIRGVGLETQYF	TGTGCCATCAGAGGGGTGGGATTGGAGACCCAGTACTTC	13	NA	TRBV28	many	TRBJ2-5
CASSPGFNEQFF	TGTGCCAGTAGCCCTGGCTTCAATGAGCAGTTCTTC	12	NA	TRBV19	many	TRBJ2-1
CAIVSDGETQYF	TGTGCCATCGTCTCGGATGGAGAGACCCAGTACTTC	12	NA	TRBV6-5	NA	TRBJ2-5
CSARRGNQPQHF	TGCAGTGCTAGACGCGGCAATCAGCCCCAGCATTTT	12	NA	TRBV20-1	many	TRBJ1-5
CSVGTPWSGELFF	TGCAGCGTTGGGACCCCCTGGTCCGGGGAGCTGTTTTTT	13	NA	TRBV29-1	few	TRBJ2-2
CASSLVKGYASGANVLTF	TGTGCCAGCAGCTTAGTTAAGGGTTATGCCTCTGGGGCCAACGTCCTGACTTTC	18	NA	TRBV7-2	few	TRBJ2-6
CASSSQGGGTEAFF	TGTGCCAGCAGTTCCCAGGGGGGGGGCACTGAAGCTTTCTTT	14	TRBD1	TRBV6-5	few	TRBJ1-1
CSVEGDRDEQYF	TGCAGCGTTGAAGGAGACAGAGACGAGCAGTACTTC	12	NA	TRBV29-1	NA	TRBJ2-7
CASSQDLGSGQYF	TGTGCCAGCAGCCAAGATCTGGGGTCCGGGCAGTACTTC	13	NA	TRBV14	few	TRBJ2-7
CASSEAGGIDEQYF	TGTGCCAGCAGTGAAGCGGGAGGGATCGACGAGCAGTACTTC	14	TRBD2	TRBV12-3/TRBV12-4	few	TRBJ2-7
CASSLKRQSSGNTIYF	TGTGCCAGCAGCTTAAAGAGACAGAGCTCTGGAAACACCATATATTTT	16	NA	TRBV7-2	once	TRBJ1-3
CASSLEGYQPQHF	TGTGCCAGCAGCTTAGAGGGTTATCAGCCCCAGCATTTT	13	NA	TRBV7-2	NA	TRBJ1-5
CSVEVRMGYTF	TGCAGCGTTGAAGTACGAATGGGCTACACCTTC	11	NA	TRBV29-1	few	TRBJ1-2
CASSLGTEETQYF	TGTGCCAGCAGCCTGGGGACGGAAGAGACCCAGTACTTC	13	NA	TRBV12-3/TRBV12-4	few	TRBJ2-5
CASGQDRGDYGYTF	TGTGCTAGTGGCCAAGACAGGGGGGACTATGGCTACACCTTC	14	TRBD1	TRBV12-5	NA	TRBJ1-2
CASSLRQARSSPLHF	TGTGCCAGCAGTCTACGACAGGCGCGTAGTTCACCCCTCCACTTT	15	NA	TRBV7-6	few	TRBJ1-6
CASSKGRGQDREKLFF	TGTGCCAGCAGTAAGGGTCGCGGCCAGGATCGTGAAAAACTGTTTTTT	16	NA	TRBV6-4	NA	TRBJ1-4
CASTDQGMNTEAFF	TGCGCCAGCACCGACCAGGGGATGAACACTGAAGCTTTCTTT	14	NA	TRBV5-1	NA	TRBJ1-1
CASSLGERQYF	TGTGCCAGCAGCTTAGGGGAGCGGCAGTACTTC	11	NA	TRBV7-9	few	TRBJ2-4
CASSFDRGASTYEQYF	TGTGCCAGCAGTTTCGATCGGGGGGCTTCCACCTACGAGCAGTACTTC	16	NA	TRBV28	NA	TRBJ2-7
CASSEGTQGSPLHF	TGTGCCAGCAGCGAGGGGACCCAGGGGTCACCCCTCCACTTT	14	NA	TRBV28	few	TRBJ1-6
CASSVGVAGGDTQYF	TGTGCCAGCAGCGTAGGCGTAGCGGGAGGAGATACGCAGTATTTT	15	TRBD2	TRBV9	few	TRBJ2-3
CATSTTLADTQYF	TGTGCCACCAGCACCACGCTAGCAGATACGCAGTATTTT	13	NA	TRBV15	few	TRBJ2-3
CASISPIGNTEAFF	TGTGCCAGCATTAGCCCGATAGGTAACACTGAAGCTTTCTTT	14	NA	TRBV6-1	few	TRBJ1-1
CSASGQYNEQFF	TGCAGTGCTAGCGGACAGTACAATGAGCAGTTCTTC	12	NA	TRBV20-1	few	TRBJ2-1
CSVTTGQGKNIQYF	TGCAGCGTTACGACAGGGCAGGGCAAAAACATTCAGTACTTC	14	TRBD1	TRBV29-1	NA	TRBJ2-4
CAWTLAGTTNNEQFF	TGTGCCTGGACGCTAGCGGGAACTACGAACAATGAGCAGTTCTTC	15	TRBD2	TRBV30	NA	TRBJ2-1
CASSLALREDEKLFF	TGTGCCAGCAGCTTAGCGCTCCGGGAAGATGAAAAACTGTTTTTT	15	NA	TRBV7-9	few	TRBJ1-4
CASSEFGGGANIQYF	TGTGCCAGCAGTGAATTTGGGGGTGGAGCGAACATTCAGTACTTC	15	NA	TRBV2	few	TRBJ2-4
CSARARGGGTEAFF	TGCAGTGCTAGAGCCAGAGGGGGTGGCACTGAAGCTTTCTTT	14	NA	TRBV20-1	NA	TRBJ1-1
CASSNGLVSIF	TGTGCCAGCAGTAATGGACTAGTTAGTATCTTC	11	TRBD2	TRBV6-2/TRBV6-3	many	TRBJ2-1